This TCR beta chain comes out of a study of OX40 agonist ivuxolimab in advanced cancers. Assay used: immunoSEQ multiplex PCR; TCRdb lists only in-frame clones, some missing. The sample holds under 90,000 clones, approximately 86% seen once. V was cut by 1 base and J by 11 bases, with 14 bases left in between. CDR1 and CDR2 (germline): MGHRA, YSYEKL. The CDR3 extends over 13 amino acids. The chain couples TRBV4-1 to TRBJ1-2, with TRBD1 as a possible D gene (5 bases). Material: CD4+ or CD8+ T cells sorted from blood, obtained in a trial of the OX40 agonist ivuxolimab. This clonotype originated in an adult with an advanced solid tumor such as melanoma, head and neck, liver or kidney cancer. Here the CDR3 reads CASSQAGQAPYTF. The CDR3 nucleotides read TGCGCCAGCAGCCAAGCGGGGCAGGCCCCATACACCTTC.